These T cell receptor beta chains were read from a single sample in a study of blood T cell repertoires in COVID-19. Clones were sequenced by immunoSEQ multiplex PCR, and TCRdb holds only the in-frame ones, with some missing. This table holds 190,000 or so clones, roughly three quarters found once. What was sequenced was peripheral blood. The receptors here all came from a woman older than 75 with COVID-19, enrolled during active disease. Each CDR3 is given with its conserved first and last residue. A D gene is named only where the DNA matches it firmly. Clone size is shown for a subset of rows, as once, few, many or a class of expanded clone.

>TRBJ2-1|TRBV11-3|NA|NA
TGTGCCAGCAGCTTCGACAGTTACAATGAGCAGTTCTTC
CASSFDSYNEQFF
>TRBJ2-5|TRBV19|NA|NA
TGTGCCAGTAGTGTTGGGGGGAGTAAAGAGACCCAGTACTTC
CASSVGGSKETQYF
>TRBJ1-1|TRBV2|NA|NA
TGTGCCAGCAGATCTTCTGCGGGAGGGTTAGCTTTCTTT
CASRSSAGGLAFF
>TRBJ1-6|TRBV2|NA|NA
TGTGCCAGCGAGAGCTCCTATAATTCACCCCTCCACTTT
CASESSYNSPLHF
>TRBJ1-6|TRBV4-2|NA|TRBD1
TGTGCCAGCAGCCCAGACAGGGGGCTAGGTAATTCACCCCTCCACTTT
CASSPDRGLGNSPLHF
>TRBJ1-1|TRBV21-1|NA|NA
TGTGCCAGCAGGGGGGGGCCGCCTGAAGCTTTCTTT
CASRGGPPEAFF
>TRBJ1-1|TRBV6-4|NA|NA
TGTGCCAGCAGGCCCAGGGGTGGCCAAAACACTGAAGCTTTCTTT
CASRPRGGQNTEAFF
>TRBJ2-2|TRBV2|NA|NA
TGTGCCAGCAGTGAACAGCGGACCGGGGAGCTGTTTTTT
CASSEQRTGELFF
>TRBJ2-2|TRBV7-2|NA|NA
TGTGCCAGCAGCTTACCTGGCGGGACCGGGGAGCTGTTTTTT
CASSLPGGTGELFF
>TRBJ2-5|TRBV5-6|once|TRBD2
TGTGCCAGCAGCGGGGGGGTCCGCGCCGAGGGAGAGACCCAGTACTTC
CASSGGVRAEGETQYF
>TRBJ2-3|TRBV7-2|NA|NA
TGTGCCAGCAGCTCTCCCCCTACAGATACGCAGTATTTT
CASSSPPTDTQYF
>TRBJ1-4|TRBV12-3/TRBV12-4|NA|NA
TGTGCCAGCAGTTCGTGGGGGGAAGAAAAACTGTTTTTT
CASSSWGEEKLFF
>TRBJ2-3|TRBV7-9|once|NA
TGTGCCAGCAGCTTCCTATGGGGCGCCAAGGGCACAGATACGCAGTATTTT
CASSFLWGAKGTDTQYF
>TRBJ2-5|TRBV18|NA|NA
TGTGCCAGCTCACCGCGGATACAGGGCGGCGAGACCCAGTACTTC
CASSPRIQGGETQYF
>TRBJ2-5|TRBV5-8|NA|TRBD1
TGTGCCAGCAGCATAGGGACAGGGGGCCGTCAAAAGACCCAGTACTTC
CASSIGTGGRQKTQYF
>TRBJ1-6|TRBV6-5|once|TRBD1
TGTGCCAGCAGTTACTCATGGGACAGGGGTAATTCACCCCTCCACTTT
CASSYSWDRGNSPLHF
>TRBJ1-1|TRBV3-1/TRBV3-2|NA|NA
TGTGCCAGCAGCCGGCGAGGGTCCCCTGAAGCTTTCTTT
CASSRRGSPEAFF
>TRBJ1-5|TRBV28|NA|TRBD1
TGTGCCAGCAGTTTAGGGACAGGGGGCAATCAGCCCCAGCATTTT
CASSLGTGGNQPQHF
>TRBJ2-7|TRBV28|few|NA
TGTGCCAGCAGTCCCGACAGAACCTCCTACGAGCAGTACTTC
CASSPDRTSYEQYF
>TRBJ1-1|TRBV30|NA|TRBD1
TGTGCCTGGAGGGAGGGACAGGGCGTGCCCATGAACACTGAAGCTTTCTTT
CAWREGQGVPMNTEAFF
>TRBJ2-2|TRBV23-1|NA|NA
TGCGCCGGAACCTGTGCGGGACAGAGAAACACCGGGGAGCTGTTTTTT
CAGTCAGQRNTGELFF
>TRBJ2-5|TRBV19|many|TRBD1
TGTGCCAGTAGCCCCGGGACAGGGTGGGGAGAGACCCAGTACTTC
CASSPGTGWGETQYF
>TRBJ1-5|TRBV5-1|NA|NA
TGCGCCAGCAGCCCGCGCGGAGGCAATCAGCCCCAGCATTTT
CASSPRGGNQPQHF
>TRBJ1-1|TRBV6-6|NA|NA
TGTGCCAGCAGAGTTAGCGGTGCGGGGACTGAAGCTTTCTTT
CASRVSGAGTEAFF
>TRBJ2-7|TRBV5-4|few|NA
TGTGCCAGCAGCTCGATTACCGGGACACCATCCTTC
CASSSITGTPSF
>TRBJ1-5|TRBV28|many|TRBD1
TGTGCCAGCAGTCCCCGGGACAGGGGGCGCAATCAGCCCCAGCATTTT
CASSPRDRGRNQPQHF
>TRBJ1-1|TRBV6-6|NA|NA
TGTGCCAGCAGTTACCGGGTGAACACTGAAGCTTTCTTT
CASSYRVNTEAFF
>TRBJ2-7|TRBV5-1|NA|TRBD1
TGCGCCAGCAGCTTGGATCGGACAGGGGTCCACGAGCAGTACTTC
CASSLDRTGVHEQYF